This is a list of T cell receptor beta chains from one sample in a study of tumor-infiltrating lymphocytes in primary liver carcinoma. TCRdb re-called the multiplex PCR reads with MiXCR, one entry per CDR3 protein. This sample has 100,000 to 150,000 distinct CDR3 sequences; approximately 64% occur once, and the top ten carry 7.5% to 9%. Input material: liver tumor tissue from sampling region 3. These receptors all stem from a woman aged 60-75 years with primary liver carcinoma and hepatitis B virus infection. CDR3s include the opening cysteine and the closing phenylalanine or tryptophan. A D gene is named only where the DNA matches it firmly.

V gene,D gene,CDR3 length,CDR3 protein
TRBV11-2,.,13,CVSSFVVNSPLHF
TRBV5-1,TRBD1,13,CASSGDRHNEQFF
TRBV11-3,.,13,CATSRSLATEAFF
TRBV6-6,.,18,CASSYSPKLGRINQPQHF
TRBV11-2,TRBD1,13,CASNLRQGNTQYF
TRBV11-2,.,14,CASSMWLPTDTHYF
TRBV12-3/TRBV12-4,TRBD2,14,CASILGGIYNEQFF
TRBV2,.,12,CASRGSAGELFF
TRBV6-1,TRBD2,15,CASSLRTSDSYEQYF
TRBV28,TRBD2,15,CANSLETSGGDEQFF
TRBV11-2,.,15,CARSPPRGPTGELFF
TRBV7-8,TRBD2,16,CASNLVGTSGINEQFF
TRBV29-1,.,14,CSVALGTGARGYTF
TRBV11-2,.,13,CASSIDRTDTQYF
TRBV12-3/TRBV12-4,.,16,CAGSLGQGTSGEKLFF
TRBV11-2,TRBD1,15,CVSSLRQGAFSPLHF
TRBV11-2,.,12,CASSVDFGTVYF
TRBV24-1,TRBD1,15,CATTAAWTGVVDQYF
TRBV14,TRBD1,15,CASSQGTGGVDGYTF
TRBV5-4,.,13,CASRDSYTDTQYF
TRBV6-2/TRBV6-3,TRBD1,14,CDSGSGQGVTEALF
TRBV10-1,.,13,CASSAASVTEAFF
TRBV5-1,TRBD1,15,CASSPGTAAAAEQFF
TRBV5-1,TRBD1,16,CASSTGTGVRTDTQYF
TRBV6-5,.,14,CASSWTATNEKPFF
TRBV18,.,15,CASSPSGTRGETQYF
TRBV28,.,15,CASSVLGGVNQPQHF
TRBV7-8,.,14,CASTNGRDNSPLHF
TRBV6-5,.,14,CASSWGVGNQPQHF
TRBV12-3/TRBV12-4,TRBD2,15,CANTRARGDYNEQFF
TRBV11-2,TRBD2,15,CTSSLVRGGTNTQYF
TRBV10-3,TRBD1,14,CAIKTGANYSPLHF
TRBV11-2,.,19,CASSSRPDGGAYSENTIYF
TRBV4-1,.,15,CTSSATDSRSVEQFF
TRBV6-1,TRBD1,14,CASIGTGGAQPQHF
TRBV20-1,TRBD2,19,CSARAFTGRTSGSTDTQYF
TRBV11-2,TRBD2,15,CASSLGLAGPRELFF
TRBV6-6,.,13,CVSSLDGNQPQQF
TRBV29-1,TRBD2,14,CSVVKRESQETQYF
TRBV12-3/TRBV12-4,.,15,CASSQLRRAYNKQFF